This T cell receptor beta chain stems from a study of blood T cell repertoires in COVID-19. Under the authors' procedure: For nucleated cells, counts were estimated from reference gene primer amplification. TCRdb's copy holds only in-frame clones and misses some; the assay was immunoSEQ multiplex PCR. V, J and clone size are taken as reported in that table, and D and trimming were inferred from the DNA itself. This sample carries about 150,000 clones, roughly 79% of them seen once, and the ten largest clones take 8.6%. CDR3 size: 15 residues. Per germline, CDR1 LNHDA and CDR2 SQIVND (reference sequence). The V segment lost 5 bases and the J segment 4 bases; nucleotides outside the gene matches: 7.

The chain links TRBV19 to TRBJ1-1; 10 bases map to TRBD1. Sequencing used peripheral blood. This receptor was taken from a man aged 45-60 years with active or convalescent COVID-19. This CDR3 reads CASSLGQGGATEAFF. The CDR3, as DNA: TGTGCCAGTAGTCTTGGACAGGGGGGGGCCACTGAAGCTTTCTTT.